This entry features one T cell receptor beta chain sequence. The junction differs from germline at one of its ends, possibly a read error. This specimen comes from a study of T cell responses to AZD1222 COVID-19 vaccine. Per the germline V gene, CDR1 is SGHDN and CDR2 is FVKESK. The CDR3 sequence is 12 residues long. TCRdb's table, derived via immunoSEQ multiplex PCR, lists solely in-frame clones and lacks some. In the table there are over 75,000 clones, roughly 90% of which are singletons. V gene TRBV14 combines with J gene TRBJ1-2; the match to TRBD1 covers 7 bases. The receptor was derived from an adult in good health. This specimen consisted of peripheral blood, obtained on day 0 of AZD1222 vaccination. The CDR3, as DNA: TGTGCCAGCAGCAACCCTAGGGGGCCTTTCGCCTTC. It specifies CASSNPRGPFAF.